The rows below give T cell receptor beta chains drawn from one sample of a study of T cell responses to AZD1222 COVID-19 vaccine. Data came from immunoSEQ multiplex PCR; TCRdb stores just in-frame clones and leaves some out. The table lists more than 110,000 clones, about 91% of them singletons. Material: peripheral blood, obtained on day 0 of AZD1222 vaccination. These receptors originate from an adult in good health. Both conserved end residues are part of each CDR3. D genes are given only for firm matches.

d_gene,j_gene,v_gene,len,CDR3nt,CDR3aa
TRBD2,TRBJ2-2,TRBV11-3,17,TGTGCCAGCAGCAAAGGGGTTACTAGCGGGAACACCGGGGAGCTGTTTTTT,CASSKGVTSGNTGELFF
TRBD2,TRBJ2-2,TRBV7-2,15,TGTGCCAGCAGGGGAGCGGGAGGGCCTGGCGGGGAGCTGTTTTTT,CASRGAGGPGGELFF
.,TRBJ2-7,TRBV4-2,18,TGTGCCAGCAGCCATCCCTATGGAGGGGGCCAGACACCCTACGAGCAGTACTTC,CASSHPYGGGQTPYEQYF
.,TRBJ1-5,TRBV6-5,14,TGTGCCAGCAGTCCAGGGAGATCGGATGGGCCCCAGCATTTT,CASSPGRSDGPQHF
TRBD2,TRBJ2-1,TRBV6-4,16,TGTGCCAGCAGACCGCCTAGCGGGGCTCCCGCGGATGAGCAGTTCTTC,CASRPPSGAPADEQFF
.,TRBJ2-7,TRBV16,16,TGTGCCAGCAGCCAATTCTATCGGACATATCTGGACGAGCAGTACTTC,CASSQFYRTYLDEQYF
TRBD1,TRBJ1-5,TRBV6-5,14,TGTGCCAGCAGCTTGGGACAGGCGAATCAGCCCCAGCATTTT,CASSLGQANQPQHF
TRBD1,TRBJ1-2,TRBV18,14,TGTGCCAGCTCACCATACAGGGGGGAATCTGGCTACACCTTC,CASSPYRGESGYTF
.,TRBJ1-5,TRBV5-6,12,TGTGCCAGCAGCTTCAGAGATCAGCCCCAGCATTTT,CASSFRDQPQHF
.,TRBJ2-2,TRBV28,15,TGTGCCAGCAGTTGGGGCGCCCTCACGGCCGGGGAGCTGTTTTTT,CASSWGALTAGELFF
TRBD1,TRBJ1-1,TRBV28,17,TGTGCCAGCAGGGCTGGACCGGGACAGAAGTTGAACACTGAAGCTTTCTTT,CASRAGPGQKLNTEAFF
.,TRBJ1-4,TRBV19,15,TGTGCCAGTAGTCTAGGACGACCGCCGGATGAAAAACTGTTTTTT,CASSLGRPPDEKLFF
.,TRBJ2-1,TRBV19,13,TGTGCCAGCGGAGACTCCTTCCGCAATGAGCAGTTCTTC,CASGDSFRNEQFF